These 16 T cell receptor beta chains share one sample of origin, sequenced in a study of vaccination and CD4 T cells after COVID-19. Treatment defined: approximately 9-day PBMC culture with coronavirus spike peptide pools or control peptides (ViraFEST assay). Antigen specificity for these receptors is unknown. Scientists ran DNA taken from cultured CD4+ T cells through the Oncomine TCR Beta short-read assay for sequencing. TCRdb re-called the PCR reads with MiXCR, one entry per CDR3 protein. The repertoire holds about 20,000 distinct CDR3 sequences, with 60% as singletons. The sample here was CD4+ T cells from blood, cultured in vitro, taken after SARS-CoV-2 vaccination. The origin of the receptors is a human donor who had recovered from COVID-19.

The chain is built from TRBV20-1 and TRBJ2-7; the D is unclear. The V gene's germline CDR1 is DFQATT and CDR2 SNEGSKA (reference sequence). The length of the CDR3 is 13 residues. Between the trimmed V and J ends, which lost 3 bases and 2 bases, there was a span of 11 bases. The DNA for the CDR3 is TGCAGTGCTAGTTCTCCCGTCACCTACGAGCAGTACTTC. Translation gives CSASSPVTYEQYF.

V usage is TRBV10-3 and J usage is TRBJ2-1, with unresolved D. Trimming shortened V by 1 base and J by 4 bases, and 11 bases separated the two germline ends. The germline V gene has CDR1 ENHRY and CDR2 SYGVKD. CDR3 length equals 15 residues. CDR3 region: CAISEYGLRYNEQFF. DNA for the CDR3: TGTGCCATCAGTGAGTACGGGCTTCGGTACAATGAGCAGTTCTTC.

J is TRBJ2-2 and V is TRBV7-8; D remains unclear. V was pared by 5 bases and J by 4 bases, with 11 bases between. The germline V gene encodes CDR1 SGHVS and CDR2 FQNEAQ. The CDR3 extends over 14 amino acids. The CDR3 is CASSPGLSTGELFF. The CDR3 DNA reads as TGTGCCAGCAGCCCCGGGCTTAGCACCGGGGAGCTGTTTTTT.

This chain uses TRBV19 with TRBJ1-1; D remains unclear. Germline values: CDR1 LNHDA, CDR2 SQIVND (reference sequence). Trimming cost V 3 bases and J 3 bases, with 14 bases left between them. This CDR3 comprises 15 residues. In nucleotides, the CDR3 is TGTGCCAGTAGTATCAGGACGGAGCCGGACACTGAAGCTTTCTTT. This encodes CASSIRTEPDTEAFF.

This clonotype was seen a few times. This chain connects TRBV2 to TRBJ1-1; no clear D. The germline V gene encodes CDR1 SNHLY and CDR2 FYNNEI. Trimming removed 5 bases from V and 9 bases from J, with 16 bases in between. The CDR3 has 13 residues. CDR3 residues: CASSPAFEWQAFF. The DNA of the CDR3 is TGTGCCAGCAGTCCGGCATTTGAGTGGCAAGCTTTCTTT.

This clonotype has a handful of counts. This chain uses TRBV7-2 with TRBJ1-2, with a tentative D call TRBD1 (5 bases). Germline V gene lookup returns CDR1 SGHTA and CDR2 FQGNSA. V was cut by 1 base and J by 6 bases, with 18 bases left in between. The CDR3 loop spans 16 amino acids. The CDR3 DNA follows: TGTGCCAGCAGCTTAGACAGGACCGGGGGAAGAGATGGCTACACCTTC. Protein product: CASSLDRTGGRDGYTF.

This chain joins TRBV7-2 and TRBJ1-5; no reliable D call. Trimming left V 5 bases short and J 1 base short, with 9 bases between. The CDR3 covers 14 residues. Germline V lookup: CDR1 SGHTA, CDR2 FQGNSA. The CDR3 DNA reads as TGTGCCAGCAGCCCAGGACGGAGCAATCAGCCCCAGCATTTT. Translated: CASSPGRSNQPQHF.

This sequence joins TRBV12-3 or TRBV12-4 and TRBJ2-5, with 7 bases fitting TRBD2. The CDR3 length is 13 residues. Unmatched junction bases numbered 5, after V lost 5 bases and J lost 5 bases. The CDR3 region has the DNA TGTGCCAGCAGTCCCTTGGGGGGGGAGACCCAGTACTTC. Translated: CASSPLGGETQYF.

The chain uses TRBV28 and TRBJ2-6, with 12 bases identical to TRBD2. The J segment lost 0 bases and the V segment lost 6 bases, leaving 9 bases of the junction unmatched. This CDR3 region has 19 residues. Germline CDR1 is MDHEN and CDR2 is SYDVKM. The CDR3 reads CASRAWGLAGSSGANVLTF. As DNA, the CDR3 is TGTGCCAGCAGAGCCTGGGGACTAGCGGGTTCCTCTGGGGCCAACGTCCTGACTTTC. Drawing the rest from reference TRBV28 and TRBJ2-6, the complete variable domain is DVKVTQSSRYLVKRTGEKVFLECVQDMDHENMFWYRQDPGLGLRLIYFSYDVKMKEKGDIPEGYSVSREKKERFSLILESASTNQTSMYLCASRAWGLAGSSGANVLTFGAGSRLTVL.

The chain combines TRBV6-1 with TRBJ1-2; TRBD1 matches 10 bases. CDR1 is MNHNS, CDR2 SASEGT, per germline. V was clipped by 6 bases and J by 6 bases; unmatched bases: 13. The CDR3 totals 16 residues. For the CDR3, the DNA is TGTGCCAGCAGGGAGACAGGGGGCGCGGTCAGTAATGGCTACACCTTC. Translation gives CASRETGGAVSNGYTF.

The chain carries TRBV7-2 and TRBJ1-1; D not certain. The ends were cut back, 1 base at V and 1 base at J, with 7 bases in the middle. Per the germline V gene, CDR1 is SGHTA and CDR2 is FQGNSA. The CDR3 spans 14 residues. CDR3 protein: CASSLGLRNTEAFF. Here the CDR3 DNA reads TGTGCCAGCAGCTTAGGCCTGAGGAACACTGAAGCTTTCTTT.

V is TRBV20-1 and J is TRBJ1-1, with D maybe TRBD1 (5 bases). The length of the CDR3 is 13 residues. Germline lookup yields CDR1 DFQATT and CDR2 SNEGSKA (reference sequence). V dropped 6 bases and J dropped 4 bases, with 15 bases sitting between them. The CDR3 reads CSAAGPGRTEAFF. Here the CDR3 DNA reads TGCAGTGCGGCGGGTCCGGGACGCACTGAAGCTTTCTTT.

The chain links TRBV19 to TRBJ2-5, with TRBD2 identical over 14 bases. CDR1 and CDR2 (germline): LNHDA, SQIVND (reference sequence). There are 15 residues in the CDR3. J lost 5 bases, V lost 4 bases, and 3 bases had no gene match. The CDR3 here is CASSKGLAGGETQYF. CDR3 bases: TGTGCCAGTAGTAAAGGACTAGCGGGGGGCGAGACCCAGTACTTC.

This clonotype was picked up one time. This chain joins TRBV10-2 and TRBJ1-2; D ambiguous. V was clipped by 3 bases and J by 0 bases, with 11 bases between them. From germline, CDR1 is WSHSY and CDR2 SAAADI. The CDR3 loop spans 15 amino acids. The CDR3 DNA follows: TGCGCCAGCAGTGAAGGGCCCACAGCTAACTATGGCTACACCTTC. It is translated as CASSEGPTANYGYTF.

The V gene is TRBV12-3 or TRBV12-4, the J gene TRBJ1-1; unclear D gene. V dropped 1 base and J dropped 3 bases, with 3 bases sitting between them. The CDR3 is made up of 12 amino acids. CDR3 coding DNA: TGTGCCAGCAGTTTAGTGGACACTGAAGCTTTCTTT. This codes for CASSLVDTEAFF.

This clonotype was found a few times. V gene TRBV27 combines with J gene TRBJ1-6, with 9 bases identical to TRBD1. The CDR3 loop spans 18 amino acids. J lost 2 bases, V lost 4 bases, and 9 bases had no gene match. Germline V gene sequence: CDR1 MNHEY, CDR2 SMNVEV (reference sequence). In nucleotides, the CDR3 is TGTGCCAGCAGTTGGTCTAGGGGACAGGGAACCTATAATTCACCCCTCCACTTT. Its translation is CASSWSRGQGTYNSPLHF.